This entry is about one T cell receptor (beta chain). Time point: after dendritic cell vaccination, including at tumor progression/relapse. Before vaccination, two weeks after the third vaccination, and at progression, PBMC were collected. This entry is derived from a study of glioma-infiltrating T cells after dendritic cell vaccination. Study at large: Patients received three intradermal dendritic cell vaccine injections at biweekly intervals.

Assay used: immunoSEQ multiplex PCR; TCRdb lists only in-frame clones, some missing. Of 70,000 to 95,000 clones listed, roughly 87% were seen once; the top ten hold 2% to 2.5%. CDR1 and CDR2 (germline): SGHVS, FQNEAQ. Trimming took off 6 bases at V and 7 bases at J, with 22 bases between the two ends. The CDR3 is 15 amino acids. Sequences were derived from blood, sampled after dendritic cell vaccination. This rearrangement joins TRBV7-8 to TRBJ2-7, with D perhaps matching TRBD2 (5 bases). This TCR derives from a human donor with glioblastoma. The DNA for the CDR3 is TGTGCCAGCAGAGGGCGCCGGGAAAACGTGAGAGAGCAGTACTTC. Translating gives CASRGRRENVREQYF.